Listed below are T cell receptor beta chains from one sample, sequenced in a study of CD8 T cells in Susac syndrome. One entry per CDR3 protein results from TCRdb running MiXCR on the immunoSEQ multiplex PCR reads. The data hold about 180,000 distinct CDR3 sequences, with roughly 94% observed a single time. Sample: CD4+ T cells from PBMCs. All receptors derive from a human donor with Susac syndrome. The CDR3 runs from the conserved cysteine through the conserved F or W. The D gene is left open where the match is weak. Rows give clone size only sometimes, using once, few, many, or a class for an expanded clone.

- | - | TRBJ1-1 | TRBV5-6 | TGTGCCAGCAGCTTGGATGACTGGAACACTGAAGCTTTCTTT | CASSLDDWNTEAFF
- | - | TRBJ2-4 | TRBV19 | TGTGCCAGTACCAACGCTGGGTCCAAAAACATTCAGTACTTC | CASTNAGSKNIQYF
TRBD1 | - | TRBJ2-7 | TRBV19 | TGTGCCAGTAGTATCGGACAGGGTTCGGGGGAGCAGTACTTC | CASSIGQGSGEQYF
TRBD2 | - | TRBJ2-5 | TRBV20-1 | TGCAGTGCTAGAGATACACTAGCGGGACGGGAGACCCAGTACTTC | CSARDTLAGRETQYF
- | - | TRBJ2-3 | TRBV6-2/TRBV6-3 | TGTGCCAGCAGTTCAGTCCCAGATACGCAGTATTTT | CASSSVPDTQYF
TRBD2 | - | TRBJ2-7 | TRBV18 | TGTGCCAGCTCACGCACTAGCGGGAGTTTAACATACGAGCAGTACTTC | CASSRTSGSLTYEQYF
- | - | TRBJ1-5 | TRBV2 | TGTGCCAGCAGTGAATTCTTGGGTTTAAGGACTATGCAGCCCCAGCATTTT | CASSEFLGLRTMQPQHF
- | - | TRBJ2-1 | TRBV5-4 | TGTGCCAGCAGCTTGACAGGTTTCAATGAGCAGTTCTTC | CASSLTGFNEQFF
- | - | TRBJ1-1 | TRBV7-2 | TGTGCCAGCAGCTTAGACGGGGGCGGCACTGAAGCTTTCTTT | CASSLDGGGTEAFF
TRBD2 | - | TRBJ2-1 | TRBV30 | TGTGCCTGGAGTGTAGGGGTAGCGGGGGGGGGTGAGCAGTTCTTC | CAWSVGVAGGGEQFF
- | - | TRBJ2-7 | TRBV12-3/TRBV12-4 | TGTGCCAGCCTAGGGGGCGGGAGCTCCTACGAGCAGTACTTC | CASLGGGSSYEQYF
TRBD2 | few | TRBJ2-5 | TRBV5-1 | TGCGCCAGCCGTAGCGGGTCACAAGAGACCCAGTACTTC | CASRSGSQETQYF
TRBD2 | - | TRBJ2-3 | TRBV30 | TGTGCCTGGAGTTTACGGACTAGCGGGAGGAGAGATACGCAGTATTTT | CAWSLRTSGRRDTQYF
- | - | TRBJ2-7 | TRBV7-9 | TGTGCCAGCAGCCCGGACGTTTCCTACGAGCAGTACTTC | CASSPDVSYEQYF
TRBD1 | - | TRBJ1-2 | TRBV20-1 | TGCAGTGCTAGAGGTTCCGGGACAGATCTAGCTAACTATGGCTACACCTTC | CSARGSGTDLANYGYTF
TRBD2 | - | TRBJ2-7 | TRBV28 | TGTGCCAGCAGTTTACAGCTAGCGGGCAACTACGAGCAGTACTTC | CASSLQLAGNYEQYF
TRBD2 | - | TRBJ2-2 | TRBV28 | TGTGCCAGCAGCCTTAGCGGGAGGGCCGGCACCGGGGAGCTGTTTTTT | CASSLSGRAGTGELFF
- | - | TRBJ1-4 | TRBV2 | TGTGCCAGCAGTGAGGTGATTCTGGGAACTAATGAAAAACTGTTTTTT | CASSEVILGTNEKLFF
- | - | TRBJ2-3 | TRBV5-1 | TGCGCCAGCAGCAGATTAGGGATTGAGGGCACAGATACGCAGTATTTT | CASSRLGIEGTDTQYF
- | - | TRBJ2-1 | TRBV7-2 | TGTGCCAGCAGCTTAGCCGTGGGAGACCTCTCCTACAATGAGCAGTTCTTC | CASSLAVGDLSYNEQFF
- | - | TRBJ1-2 | TRBV18 | TGTGCCAGCTCACCTCGAGGGGGAACTGTCGATGGCTACACCTTC | CASSPRGGTVDGYTF
TRBD1 | - | TRBJ1-2 | TRBV29-1 | TGCAGCGTCGACAGGGGGTATGGCTACACCTTC | CSVDRGYGYTF
- | - | TRBJ2-7 | TRBV5-1 | TGCGCCAGCAGCTTGGGACAGACGGTTTCCTACGAGCAGTACTTC | CASSLGQTVSYEQYF